Each of the 18 T cell receptor beta chains below was sequenced from the same sample in a study of human T cells and chemical hapten exposure. From the RACE reads, TCRdb called clonotypes with MiXCR, one entry per CDR3 protein. The sample gives around 99,000 distinct CDR3 sequences, over 10% of which show up once; 2% to 2.5% is in the top ten. As to time point: patch test 1, 2 weeks after DPC sensitization. Indicated treatment: therapeutic diphenylcyclopropenone sensitization with weekly scalp DPC. The sequences come from whole blood, collected in connection with sensitization to the hapten diphenylcyclopropenone (DPC). Source of these receptors: a woman in her thirties or forties with alopecia areata. Some clones in this sample may be carry-over from other donors' samples.

The sample holds many counts of this clonotype. This chain connects TRBV12-3 or TRBV12-4 to TRBJ1-2; D uncertain. CDR3 length equals 13 residues. Trimming took 5 bases from V and 0 from J, leaving 7 bases between them. CDR3 DNA: TGTGCCAGCAGTCCAGATCCTAACTATGGCTACACCTTC. It specifies CASSPDPNYGYTF.

V and J are TRBV7-9 and TRBJ2-7; tentative D call: TRBD2 (6 bases). The germline CDR1 and CDR2 sequences are SEHNR and FQNEAQ (reference sequence). The V and J ends lost 4 bases and 2 bases respectively, with 12 bases between them. The CDR3 runs 14 residues. The CDR3 region has the DNA TGTGCCAGCAGCTCGCGGGGCGGAACCTACGAGCAGTACTTC. Protein product: CASSSRGGTYEQYF.

The chain has TRBV6-2 or TRBV6-3 and TRBJ2-7; 7 positions match TRBD2. V was pared by 2 bases and J by 2 bases, with 6 bases of the junction left unmatched. Germline-derived CDR1 and CDR2 are MNHEY and SVGEGT. The CDR3 length is 15 residues. The CDR3 sequence is CASSYGLAATYEQYF. The CDR3 coding sequence is TGTGCCAGCAGTTACGGGCTAGCGGCGACCTACGAGCAGTACTTC.

This clonotype turned up a few times. The rearrangement uses TRBV7-9 and TRBJ2-2; D assignment may be TRBD1 or TRBD2 (6 bases each). The CDR3 contains 16 residues. V was clipped by 7 bases and J by 4 bases, with 19 bases between them. From germline, CDR1 is SEHNR and CDR2 FQNEAQ (reference sequence). CDR3 coding DNA: TGTGCCAGCACCCCAAGAGGGGGGCGAGTCACCGGGGAGCTGTTTTTT. Translating it yields CASTPRGGRVTGELFF.

Many counts were recorded for this clonotype. This chain's CDR3 is CASSLGSYRAGANVLTF. For the CDR3, the DNA is TGTGCCAGCAGCTTAGGCTCCTACAGGGCCGGGGCCAACGTCCTGACTTTC. The V and J genes are TRBV7-9 and TRBJ2-6; TRBD1 is a possible D gene (6 bases). There are 17 residues in the CDR3. Germline V gene data show CDR1 as SEHNR and CDR2 as FQNEAQ (reference sequence). With 1 base removed from V and 4 bases from J, the gap between germline ends came to 14 bases.

The chain is built from TRBV6-2 or TRBV6-3 and TRBJ2-3; 8 bases align to TRBD2. This CDR3 has 14 residues. V was pared by 6 bases and J by 5 bases, with 7 bases of the junction left unmatched. Germline CDR1 reads MNHEY; CDR2 reads SVGEGT. DNA of the CDR3: TGTGCCAGCAGCGAAAGCGGGAGACGAGATACGCAGTATTTT. It specifies CASSESGRRDTQYF.

The chain combines TRBV20-1 with TRBJ1-1; D remains ambiguous. V lost 0 bases and J 5 bases, leaving 16 bases between the germline ends. Germline CDR1 DFQATT, CDR2 SNEGSKA (reference sequence). This CDR3 is built from 15 residues. CDR3 sequence (DNA): TGCAGTGCTAGAGATCTTGAGGGCGAGGCGACTGAAGCTTTCTTT. Encoded protein: CSARDLEGEATEAFF.

J is TRBJ2-2 and V is TRBV7-6; TRBD2 might be the D (6 bases). The CDR3 consists of 14 residues. The germline V gene has CDR1 SGHVS and CDR2 FNYEAQ. Deletions cut 8 bases from V and 0 bases from J, with 10 bases between. The CDR3 reads CASGGLSNTGELFF. The CDR3 nucleotides read TGTGCCAGCGGCGGACTATCGAACACCGGGGAGCTGTTTTTT.

The sample holds a few counts of this clonotype. The V gene is TRBV7-6, the J gene TRBJ2-1; D remains ambiguous. The CDR3 covers 14 residues. Deletions cut 3 bases from V and 6 bases from J, with 12 bases between. In germline, CDR1 is SGHVS, CDR2 FNYEAQ. CDR3 sequence reads: CASSFMMTSNEQFF. The CDR3 DNA is TGTGCCAGCAGCTTCATGATGACGAGCAATGAGCAGTTCTTC.

This clonotype was seen more than once but under ten times. The genes are TRBV9 and TRBJ1-5; D may be TRBD1 (6 bases). In germline, CDR1 is SGDLS, CDR2 YYNGEE. The CDR3 is 13 residues long. Trimming cost V 0 bases and J 6 bases, with 7 bases left between them. This CDR3 is CASSVETGQPQHF. The CDR3 DNA follows: TGTGCCAGCAGCGTAGAGACAGGTCAGCCCCAGCATTTT.

This clonotype came up many times. The gene calls are TRBV20-1 and TRBJ2-2, with D unclear. Germline assignment: CDR1 DFQATT and CDR2 SNEGSKA (reference sequence). Deletions cut 6 bases from V and 4 bases from J, with 9 bases between. The CDR3 contains 12 residues. The CDR3 loop reads CSARIGTGELFF. The CDR3 DNA reads as TGCAGTGCCAGAATAGGCACCGGGGAGCTGTTTTTT.

The chain is built from TRBV12-3 or TRBV12-4 and TRBJ1-1, with 9 bases identical to TRBD1. The junction had 4 bases not matched to a gene; V was cut back by 6 bases and J by 8 bases. CDR3 size: 12 residues. The chain's CDR3 is CASRTGTGEAFF. The CDR3, as DNA: TGTGCCAGCAGGACCGGGACAGGGGAAGCTTTCTTT.

This clonotype came up a few times. The chain recombines TRBV11-2 with TRBJ2-7, with 10 positions matching TRBD1. Germline V CDR1 and CDR2: SGHAT, FQNNGV. V shed 6 bases, J shed 4 bases, and the junction held 6 bases outside the gene matches. The CDR3 covers 14 residues. DNA of the CDR3: TGTGCCAGCAGTTCACCGGGACAGGGGTACGAGCAGTACTTC. It encodes CASSSPGQGYEQYF.

The CDR3 loop is CASSSGHYGYTF. CDR3 DNA sequence: TGTGCCAGCAGTTCGGGACACTATGGCTACACCTTC. This sequence joins TRBV6-2 or TRBV6-3 and TRBJ1-2; the D gene is possibly TRBD1 (5 bases). V dropped 4 bases and J dropped 3 bases, with 6 bases sitting between them. This CDR3 comprises 12 residues. Germline V gives CDR1 MNHEY, CDR2 SVGEGT.

This chain joins TRBV24-1 and TRBJ2-2, with 9 bases fitting TRBD1. Germline V gene data show CDR1 as KGHDR and CDR2 as SFDVKD. The CDR3 is 16 residues long. The ends lost 3 bases at V and 3 bases at J; junction bases unmatched: 4. CDR3 nucleotide sequence: TGTGCCACCAGTGATCCCAGGACAGGGGACACCGGGGAGCTGTTTTTT. This translates into CATSDPRTGDTGELFF.

This clonotype was found many times. The chain carries TRBV27 and TRBJ2-3; D could derive from TRBD1 or TRBD2 (5 bases each). Trimming removed 3 bases from V and 2 bases from J, with 12 bases in between. Germline CDR1 reads MNHEY; CDR2 reads SMNVEV (reference sequence). The CDR3 length is 15 residues. CDR3 amino acids: CASSLKLGATDTQYF. The CDR3 DNA is TGTGCCAGCAGTTTGAAACTAGGGGCCACAGATACGCAGTATTTT.

In this sample, this clonotype turned up many times. The genes are TRBV4-3 and TRBJ2-1; the match to TRBD2 covers 7 bases. Germline lookup yields CDR1 LGHNA and CDR2 YSLEER. J lost 1 base, V lost 3 bases, and 9 bases had no gene match. CDR3 size: 17 residues. The CDR3 reads CASSHGMLAGSYNEQFF. The CDR3 coding sequence is TGCGCCAGCAGCCATGGGATGTTAGCGGGTTCCTACAATGAGCAGTTCTTC.

This rearrangement joins TRBV4-1 to TRBJ2-5; no clear D gene. The germline V gene encodes CDR1 MGHRA and CDR2 YSYEKL. The CDR3 has 14 amino acids. The V end was cut by 2 bases, the J end by 2 bases, with 9 bases between. CDR3 loop: CASSQRVQQETQYF. The CDR3, as DNA: TGCGCCAGCAGCCAAAGAGTCCAACAAGAGACCCAGTACTTC.